The 5 T cell receptor beta chains below come from one sample, sequenced in a study of Ad26.COV2.S vaccination and SARS-CoV-2 variants (dated by TCRdb to 2020 to 2022). The treatment or condition label of this sample denotes: roughly 20 received Ad26.COV2.S at low or high dose, single or two shots; 5 received placebo; per-sample allocation not given. Repertoires of vaccine and placebo recipients were sequenced from samples collected on day 63 after the first injection. The library was made by the immunoSEQ multiplex PCR assay. Here the immuneACCESS table is served through TCRdb, limited to in-frame sequences with V and J called. Missing clones are a known gap in these copies; in checked studies unresolved V genes cover under half, and the rest lacks a known reason. In this sample the table shows about 390,000 clones, 75% to 90% of which occur a single time. Together, the top ten hold 3% to 4.5% of the sample.

Sequenced material: peripheral blood, taken in a trial of Ad26.COV2.S vaccine versus placebo. The source is a person aged 18 to 65 who received the Ad26.COV2.S COVID-19 vaccine or a placebo.

The V gene is TRBV11-2, the J gene TRBJ2-1; no firm D call. The CDR3 is 11 residues long. Deletions cut 5 bases from V and 8 bases from J, with 7 bases between. Germline CDR1 SGHAT, CDR2 FQNNGV. The CDR3: CASSNWDEQFF. CDR3 DNA: TGTGCCAGCAGCAATTGGGATGAGCAGTTCTTC. The variable domain in full, completed from reference TRBV11-2 and TRBJ2-1, reads EAGVAQSPRYKIIEKRQSVAFWCNPISGHATLYWYQQILGQGPKLLIQFQNNGVVDDSQLPKDRFSAERLKGVDSTLKIQPAKLEDSAVYLCASSNWDEQFFGPGTRLTVL.

This clone was detected once. At the DNA level, this CDR3 is encoded by other sequences in the same sample as well. This chain connects TRBV4-1 to TRBJ2-3; the D is unclear. This CDR3 region has 11 residues. With 1 base removed from V and 5 bases from J, the gap between germline ends came to 1 base. Germline V gene lookup returns CDR1 MGHRA and CDR2 YSYEKL. CDR3 protein: CASSQGDTQYF. In nucleotides, the CDR3 is TGCGCCAGCAGCCAAGGAGATACGCAGTATTTT.

Concerning this clone: Other DNA sequences in the same sample also yield this CDR3. The rearrangement joins TRBV6-5 to TRBJ1-2; D remains ambiguous. V gave up 6 bases and J gave up 0 bases, with 5 bases separating them. CDR1 is MNHEY and CDR2 is SVGAGI in the germline V gene. The length of the CDR3 is 12 residues. CDR3 sequence: CASSRTNYGYTF. The CDR3 coding sequence is TGTGCCAGCAGCCGTACTAACTATGGCTACACCTTC.

The chain joins TRBV5-4 to TRBJ2-2; TRBD1 is a possible D gene (6 bases). From germline, CDR1 is SGHNT and CDR2 YYREEE (reference sequence). V was trimmed by 0 bases and J by 1 base, leaving 10 bases between them. The CDR3 has 16 amino acids. CDR3: CASSLVQGRNTGELFF. Here the CDR3 DNA reads TGTGCCAGCAGCTTGGTCCAGGGGCGGAACACCGGGGAGCTGTTTTTT. Complete variable domain (other parts from reference TRBV5-4 and TRBJ2-2): ETGVTQSPTHLIKTRGQQVTLRCSSQSGHNTVSWYQQALGQGPQFIFQYYREEENGRGNFPPRFSGLQFPNYSSELNVNALELDDSALYLCASSLVQGRNTGELFFGEGSRLTVL.

V is TRBV6-1 and J is TRBJ2-1, with TRBD2 matching over 8 bases. Germline CDR1 and CDR2: MNHNS and SASEGT. CDR3 length: 16 residues. V was clipped by 2 bases and J by 3 bases; unmatched bases: 6. The chain's CDR3 is CASSEMKRGLYNEQFF. The CDR3 DNA follows: TGTGCCAGCAGTGAAATGAAGCGGGGGCTCTACAATGAGCAGTTCTTC.